This entry concerns a single T cell receptor (beta chain). This clonotype was counted between two and nine times. Its target antigen remains unknown. There are no base qualities to consult, and no much larger clone falls within one base. These data are taken from a study of early T cells in non-severe SARS-CoV-2 infection (dated by TCRdb to the early 2020s). About the full investigation: Because TCR sequencing relied on bulk RNA taken from unsorted whole blood, pairing of alpha and beta chains was not possible.

The library came from 5' RACE. Sequencing was performed on a NextSeq 500. To correct for sequencing error and PCR bias, the TCR library protocol tagged individual cDNA molecules with unique molecular identifiers. Both TCR alpha and beta chains were sequenced, and tight co-correlation was observed between alpha and beta sequence abundances in each sample. The paper's data handling went like this. Decombinator V4 was used to annotate the V gene, J gene and CDR3 of the TCR sequences. TCRs were defined as expanded if a significant change between any two time points was detected under a Poisson model with p below 0.0001. Abundances of TCRs were expressed as counts per million after normalisation to the total number of TCRs sequenced in each sample. VDJdb, accessed 1 November 2021, was searched for CMV, EBV and SARS-CoV-2 annotated TCRs, excluding TCRs annotated for multiple antigens. TCRdb redid the processing of the public reads, applying fastp at Q25 and MiXCR, and retained in-frame beta chains. Under each unique CDR3 protein, matching rows form one entry showing the most common genes and DNA. For this entry, the V and J calls and clone size follow TCRdb and not the study's own pipeline. Within this sample are fewer than 80,000 distinct CDR3 sequences, with about 12% of them counted one time only. The top ten clones comprise 0.95% to 1.5% of the sample.

Broad study findings and their caveats: VDJdb matching was skewed toward anti-spike CD8 responses and likely underestimated virus-specific expansions by missing private and CD4 specificities.

A case-control design nested within a healthcare worker cohort in London, UK, was used, with weekly nasopharyngeal swab PCR tests and blood sampling performed. Healthcare workers were recruited between 23 and 31 March 2020, during the week of the UK lockdown, and were followed weekly for up to 16 weeks. This receptor was identified in an adult who was a healthcare worker with PCR-confirmed SARS-CoV-2 infection or an uninfected control (not recorded which). The donor label of this sample is uncertain. Material: whole blood, obtained at baseline.

Here the CDR3 is given as CAISDAGAGADTQYF. The nucleotides read TGTGCCATCAGTGATGCAGGGGCTGGTGCAGATACGCAGTATTTT. The rearranged segments are TRBV10-3 and TRBJ2-3; D gene: possibly TRBD1, on 6 matching bases. CDR1 ENHRY and CDR2 SYGVKD are derived from the germline V gene. The junction carries 14 bases between V and J, which are trimmed by 3 bases and 4 bases respectively. Including the terminal cysteine and phenylalanine, the CDR3 comprises 15 residues. The DNA shown is the 45-base CDR3, in frame from base 1.